Below, 14 T cell receptor beta chains from the same sample are listed, as sequenced in a study of cytomegalovirus exposure and HLA in healthy donors. PCR amplification relied on 60 Vbeta primers (plus 13 Jbeta primers). The protocol was immunoSEQ multiplex PCR, while the TCRdb copy is restricted to in-frame clones and leaves out a portion. Of around 130,000 clones in the sample, around 81% were seen once. The material sequenced was PBMCs. The receptor set was obtained from a man between 18 and 35 years old in good health and CMV-seronegative.

J is TRBJ1-6 and V is TRBV5-1; D gene ambiguous. In germline, CDR1 is SGHRS, CDR2 YFSETQ. The CDR3 sequence is 15 residues long. V was clipped by 4 bases and J by 5 bases, with 13 bases between them. The CDR3 DNA reads as TGCGCCAGCAGCCCCGAACGGCGGGATAATTCACCCCTCCACTTT. It is translated as CASSPERRDNSPLHF.

V gene TRBV5-6 combines with J gene TRBJ1-5; unclear D gene. Germline CDR1 and CDR2: SGHDT and YYEEEE. CDR3 length: 13 amino acids. Trimming removed 2 bases at V and 9 bases at J, with 12 bases between. The CDR3 reads CASSLKPGGPQHF. The DNA for the CDR3 is TGTGCCAGCAGCTTAAAACCCGGAGGGCCCCAGCATTTT.

This chain connects TRBV7-8 to TRBJ2-3; no clear D gene. The germline V gene has CDR1 SGHVS and CDR2 FQNEAQ. The CDR3 is made up of 12 amino acids. Trimming left V 2 bases short and J 4 bases short, with 4 bases between. This CDR3 reads CASSLQSDTQYF. The CDR3 DNA reads as TGTGCCAGCAGCTTACAATCAGATACGCAGTATTTT.

The chain links TRBV5-1 to TRBJ2-1; 7 bases line up with TRBD1. Germline trimming cut 1 base from V and 5 bases from J; bases unmatched to any gene: 21. This CDR3 has 20 residues. CDR1 is SGHRS, CDR2 YFSETQ, per germline. The DNA of the CDR3 is TGCGCCAGCAGCTTGTACCCCTCTATAAACACGGGACAGTTAAACAATGAGCAGTTCTTC. Its protein product is CASSLYPSINTGQLNNEQFF.

The rearrangement uses TRBV4-1 and TRBJ1-2, with TRBD1 matching 9 bases. CDR1 and CDR2 (germline): MGHRA, YSYEKL. J lost 4 bases, V lost 1 base, and 16 bases had no gene match. CDR3 length: 19 amino acids. The CDR3 reads CASSQVARTGANRGYGYTF. The CDR3 region has the DNA TGCGCCAGCAGCCAAGTCGCCCGGACAGGGGCCAACCGGGGCTATGGCTACACCTTC.

V usage is TRBV6-4 and J usage is TRBJ1-1; D perhaps matches TRBD1 (5 bases). Trimming removed 4 bases from V and 5 bases from J, with 14 bases in between. In germline, CDR1 is MRHNA, CDR2 SNTAGT. This CDR3 spans 14 amino acids. This chain's CDR3 is CASSALPGSTEAFF. The CDR3 DNA reads TGTGCCAGCAGTGCATTGCCAGGGTCGACTGAAGCTTTCTTT.

V is TRBV10-1 and J is TRBJ1-1, with TRBD1 matching 8 bases. Unmatched junction bases numbered 4, after V lost 3 bases and J lost 7 bases. There are 13 residues in the CDR3. Germline V lookup: CDR1 WNHNN, CDR2 SYGVQD (reference sequence). CDR3: CASSDTGTGEAFF. CDR3 DNA sequence: TGCGCCAGCAGTGATACCGGGACAGGTGAAGCTTTCTTT.

The chain joins TRBV28 to TRBJ2-7; D ambiguous. Trimming pared 5 bases from V and 2 bases from J, leaving 13 bases between. Germline lookup yields CDR1 MDHEN and CDR2 SYDVKM. This CDR3 is built from 14 residues. Here the CDR3 reads CASSPATTPYEQYF. CDR3 DNA: TGTGCCAGCAGTCCGGCAACGACTCCCTACGAGCAGTACTTC.

The chain links TRBV5-6 to TRBJ2-1; possibly TRBD2 for D (6 bases). CDR1 SGHDT and CDR2 YYEEEE come from the germline V gene. Trimming cost V 4 bases and J 8 bases, with 22 bases left between them. This CDR3 has 16 amino acids. DNA of the CDR3: TGTGCCAGCAGCCCAGGCCAGTGGCGGGGACTCGATGAGCAGTTCTTC. This encodes CASSPGQWRGLDEQFF. The entire variable domain, with the rest obtained from reference TRBV5-6 and TRBJ2-1, is as follows: DAGVTQSPTHLIKTRGQQVTLRCSPKSGHDTVSWYQQALGQGPQFIFQYYEEEERQRGNFPDRFSGHQFPNYSSELNVNALLLGDSALYLCASSPGQWRGLDEQFFGPGTRLTVL.

The chain recombines TRBV2 with TRBJ2-7; 8 bases match TRBD1. Germline V CDR1 and CDR2: SNHLY, FYNNEI. The V segment lost 6 bases and the J segment 0 bases; nucleotides outside the gene matches: 4. The length of the CDR3 is 14 residues. The CDR3 DNA reads TGTGCCAGCAGCTTGGACAGGGACTCCTACGAGCAGTACTTC. It encodes CASSLDRDSYEQYF.

V and J are TRBV15 and TRBJ2-1; 7 bases map to TRBD1. The V gene's germline CDR1 is LNHNV and CDR2 YYDKDF (reference sequence). V gave up 1 base and J gave up 8 bases; unmatched junction bases: 11. The CDR3 contains 16 residues. Here the CDR3 reads CATSRGPGQSVYEQFF. CDR3 nucleotide sequence: TGTGCCACCAGCAGAGGCCCGGGACAGTCGGTCTATGAGCAGTTCTTC.

This clone was detected a few times. The chain recombines TRBV27 with TRBJ1-2; 9 nucleotides line up with TRBD1. The CDR3 runs to 18 residues. The germline V gene encodes CDR1 MNHEY and CDR2 SMNVEV (reference sequence). J lost 4 bases, V lost 5 bases, and 17 bases had no gene match. CDR3 loop: CASSPKSGTGTFSYGYTF. As DNA, the CDR3 is TGTGCCAGCAGTCCGAAGTCCGGGACAGGGACCTTTAGCTATGGCTACACCTTC.

The chain is built from TRBV6-5 and TRBJ1-1; the D is unclear. The V gene's germline CDR1 is MNHEY and CDR2 SVGAGI. The CDR3 is made up of 15 amino acids. Between the trimmed V and J ends, which lost 5 bases and 2 bases, there was a span of 15 bases. The DNA of the CDR3 is TGTGCCAGCAGTGTGAGGGCAGGCCTCAACACTGAAGCTTTCTTT. Its translation: CASSVRAGLNTEAFF.

The chain carries TRBV12-5 and TRBJ2-7; possible D gene TRBD2, 7 bases. CDR3 length: 15 amino acids. V was pared by 2 bases and J by 3 bases, with 14 bases between. Germline loops: CDR1 LGHNT, CDR2 FRNRAP. In nucleotides, the CDR3 is TGTGCTAGTGGTTTGCCCCGCGGGGGCAGCTACGAGCAGTACTTC. It encodes CASGLPRGGSYEQYF.